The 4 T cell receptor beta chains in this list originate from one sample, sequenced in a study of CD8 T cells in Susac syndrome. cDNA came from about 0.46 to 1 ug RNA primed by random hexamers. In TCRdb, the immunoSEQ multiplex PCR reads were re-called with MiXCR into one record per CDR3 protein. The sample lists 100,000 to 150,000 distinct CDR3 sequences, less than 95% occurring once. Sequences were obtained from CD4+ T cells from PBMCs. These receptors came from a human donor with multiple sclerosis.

The CDR3, as DNA: TGTGCCAGCAGCTTAGAGATGGCAGACCACTATGGCTACACCTTC. Its protein is CASSLEMADHYGYTF. The gene calls are TRBV11-2 and TRBJ1-2, with no clear D. CDR1 and CDR2 from the germline V gene are SGHAT and FQNNGV. V was shortened by 0 bases and J by 3 bases, with 11 bases between the two germline ends. CDR3 size: 15 residues.

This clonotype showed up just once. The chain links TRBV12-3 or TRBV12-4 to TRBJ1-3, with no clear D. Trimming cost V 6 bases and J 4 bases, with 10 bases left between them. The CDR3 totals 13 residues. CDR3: CASRHTQGNTIYF. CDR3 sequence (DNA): TGTGCCAGCAGGCATACACAGGGAAACACCATATATTTT.

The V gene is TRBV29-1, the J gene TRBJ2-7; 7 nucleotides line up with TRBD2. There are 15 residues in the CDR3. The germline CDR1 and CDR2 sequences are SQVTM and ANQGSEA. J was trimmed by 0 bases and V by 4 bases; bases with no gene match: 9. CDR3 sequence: CSVAKAGPPSYEQYF. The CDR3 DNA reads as TGCAGCGTTGCCAAAGCGGGGCCCCCCTCCTACGAGCAGTACTTC.

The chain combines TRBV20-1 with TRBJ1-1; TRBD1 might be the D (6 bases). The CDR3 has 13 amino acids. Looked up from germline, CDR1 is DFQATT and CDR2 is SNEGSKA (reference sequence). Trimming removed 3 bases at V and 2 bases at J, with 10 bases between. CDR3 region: CSASGQPNTEAFF. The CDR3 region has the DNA TGCAGTGCTAGTGGACAGCCCAACACTGAAGCTTTCTTT.